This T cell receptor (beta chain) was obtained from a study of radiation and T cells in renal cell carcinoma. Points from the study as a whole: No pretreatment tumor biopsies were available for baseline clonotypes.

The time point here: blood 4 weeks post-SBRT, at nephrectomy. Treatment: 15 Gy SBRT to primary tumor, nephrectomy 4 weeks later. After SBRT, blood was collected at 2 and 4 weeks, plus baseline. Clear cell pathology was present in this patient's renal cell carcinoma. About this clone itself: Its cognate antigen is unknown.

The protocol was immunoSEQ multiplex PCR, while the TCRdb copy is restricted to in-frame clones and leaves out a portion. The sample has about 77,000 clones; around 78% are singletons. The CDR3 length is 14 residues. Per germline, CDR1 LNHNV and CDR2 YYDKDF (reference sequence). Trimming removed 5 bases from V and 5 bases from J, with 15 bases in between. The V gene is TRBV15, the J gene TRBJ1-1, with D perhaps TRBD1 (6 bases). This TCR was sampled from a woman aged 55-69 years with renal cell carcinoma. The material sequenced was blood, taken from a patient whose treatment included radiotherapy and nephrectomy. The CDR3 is CATSWQGLGTEAFF. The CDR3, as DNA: TGTGCCACCAGCTGGCAGGGGCTGGGGACTGAAGCTTTCTTT.